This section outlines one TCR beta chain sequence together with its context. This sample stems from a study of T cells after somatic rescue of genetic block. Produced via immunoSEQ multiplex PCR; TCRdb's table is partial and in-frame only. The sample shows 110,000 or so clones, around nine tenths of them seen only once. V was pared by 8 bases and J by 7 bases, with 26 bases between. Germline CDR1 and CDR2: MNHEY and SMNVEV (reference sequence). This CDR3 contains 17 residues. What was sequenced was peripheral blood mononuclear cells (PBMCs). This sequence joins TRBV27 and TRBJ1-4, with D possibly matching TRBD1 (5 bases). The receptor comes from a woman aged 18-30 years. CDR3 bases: TGTGCCAGCCAAAAAAGAGGGGCCCTCAGTTTAAGTGAAAAACTGTTTTTT. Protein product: CASQKRGALSLSEKLFF.